This T cell receptor beta chain stems from a study of T cells after somatic rescue of genetic block. The CDR3 extends over 14 amino acids. The germline CDR1 and CDR2 sequences are SQVTM and ANQGSEA. Trimming cost V 5 bases and J 4 bases; bases outside gene matches: 8. Sequencing was performed with immunoSEQ multiplex PCR; in TCRdb, only in-frame clones are kept and a portion is missing. Here the sample spans about 67,000 clones, under 95% being singletons. This TCR came from a man in his forties. The sample consisted of peripheral blood mononuclear cells (PBMCs). The rearrangement links TRBV29-1 to TRBJ2-5, with TRBD1 matching 9 bases. In DNA form, the CDR3 reads TGCAGCGTTCTCCCGGGACAGGGCGTAGAGACCCAGTACTTC. This sequence encodes CSVLPGQGVETQYF.